Here is one TCR beta chain with its context. The antigen is unknown. This specimen comes from a study of shared clonotypes between healthy human individuals. Study-level results: Apart from blood, nothing was sampled; tissue repertoires likely differ.

Trimming shortened V by 8 bases and J by 2 bases, and 14 bases separated the two germline ends. Germline CDR1 SNHLY, CDR2 FYNNEI. The CDR3 runs 14 residues. The protocol was immunoSEQ multiplex PCR, while the TCRdb copy is restricted to in-frame clones and leaves out a portion. The sample records fewer than 2.5 million clones, approximately 94% being singletons. Sequencing was carried out using naive CD4+ T cells from PBMCs. Subset indicated: CD45RA+ positively selected. The rearrangement joins TRBV2 to TRBJ2-3; D is possibly TRBD2 (7 bases). This sequence originates from a man aged 18 to 29 in good health. Some clones in this sample may be carry-over from other donors' samples. DNA for the CDR3: TGTGCCAGCGTCAGGGGAGGGGACACAGATACGCAGTATTTT. As protein: CASVRGGDTDTQYF.